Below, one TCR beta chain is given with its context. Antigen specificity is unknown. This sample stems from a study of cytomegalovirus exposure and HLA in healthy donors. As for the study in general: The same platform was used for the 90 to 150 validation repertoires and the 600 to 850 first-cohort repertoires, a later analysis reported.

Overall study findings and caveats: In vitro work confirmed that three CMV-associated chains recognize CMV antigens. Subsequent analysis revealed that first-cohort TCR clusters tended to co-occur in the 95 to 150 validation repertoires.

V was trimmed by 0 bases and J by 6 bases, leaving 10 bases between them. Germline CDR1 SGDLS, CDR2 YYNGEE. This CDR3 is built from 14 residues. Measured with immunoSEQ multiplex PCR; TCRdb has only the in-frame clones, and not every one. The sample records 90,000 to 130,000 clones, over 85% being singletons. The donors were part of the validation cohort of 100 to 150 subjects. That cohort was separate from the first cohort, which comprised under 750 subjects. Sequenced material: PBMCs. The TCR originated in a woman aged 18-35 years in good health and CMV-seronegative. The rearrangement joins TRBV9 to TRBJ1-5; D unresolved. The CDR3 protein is CASSVGLGGQPQHF. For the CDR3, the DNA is TGTGCCAGCAGCGTAGGGCTGGGAGGTCAGCCCCAGCATTTT.